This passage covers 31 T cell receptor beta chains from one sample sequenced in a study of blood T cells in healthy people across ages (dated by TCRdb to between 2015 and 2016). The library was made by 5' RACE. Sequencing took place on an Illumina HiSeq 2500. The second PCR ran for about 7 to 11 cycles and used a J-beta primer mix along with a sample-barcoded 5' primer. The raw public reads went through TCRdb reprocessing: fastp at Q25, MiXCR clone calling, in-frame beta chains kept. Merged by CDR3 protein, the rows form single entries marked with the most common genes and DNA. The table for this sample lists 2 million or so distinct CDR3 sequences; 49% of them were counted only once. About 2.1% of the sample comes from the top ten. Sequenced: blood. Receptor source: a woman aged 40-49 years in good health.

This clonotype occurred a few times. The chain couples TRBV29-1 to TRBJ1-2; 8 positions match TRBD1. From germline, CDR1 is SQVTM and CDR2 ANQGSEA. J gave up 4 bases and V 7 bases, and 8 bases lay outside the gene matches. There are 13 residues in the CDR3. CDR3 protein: CSGSDRGGYGYTF. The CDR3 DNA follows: TGCAGCGGATCCGACAGGGGCGGCTATGGCTACACCTTC.

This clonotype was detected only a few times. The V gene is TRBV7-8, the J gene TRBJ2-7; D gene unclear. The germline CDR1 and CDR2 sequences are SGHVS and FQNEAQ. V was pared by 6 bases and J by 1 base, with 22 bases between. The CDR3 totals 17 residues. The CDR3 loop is CASSPPSGDEVSYEQYF. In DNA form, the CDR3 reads TGTGCCAGCAGTCCACCGAGTGGAGACGAAGTTTCCTACGAGCAGTACTTC.

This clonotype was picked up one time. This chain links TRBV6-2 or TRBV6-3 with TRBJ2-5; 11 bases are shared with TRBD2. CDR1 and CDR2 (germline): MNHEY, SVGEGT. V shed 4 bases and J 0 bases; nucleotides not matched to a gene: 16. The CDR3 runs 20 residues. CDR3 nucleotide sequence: TGTGCCAGCAGTTTTGGGGGCCTAGCGGGGGGCCCTATGTACCAAGAGACCCAGTACTTC. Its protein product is CASSFGGLAGGPMYQETQYF.

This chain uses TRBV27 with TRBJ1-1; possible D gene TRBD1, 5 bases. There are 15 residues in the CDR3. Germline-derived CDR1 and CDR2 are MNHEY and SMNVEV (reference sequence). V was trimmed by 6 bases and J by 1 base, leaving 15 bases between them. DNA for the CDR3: TGTGCCAGCAGGGTCGGTTGGACAAGGAACACTGAAGCTTTCTTT. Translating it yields CASRVGWTRNTEAFF.

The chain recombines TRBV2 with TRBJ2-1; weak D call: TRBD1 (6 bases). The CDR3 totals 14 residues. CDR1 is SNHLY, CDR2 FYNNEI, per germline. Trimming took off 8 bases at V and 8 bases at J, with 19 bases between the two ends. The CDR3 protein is CASPRGRGFHEQFF. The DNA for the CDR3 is TGTGCCAGCCCGAGGGGGAGAGGGTTCCATGAGCAGTTCTTC.

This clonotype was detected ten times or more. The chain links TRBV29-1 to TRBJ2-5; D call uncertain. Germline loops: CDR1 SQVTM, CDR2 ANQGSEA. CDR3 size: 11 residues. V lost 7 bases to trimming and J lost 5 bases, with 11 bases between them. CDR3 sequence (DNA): TGCAGCGCCAACCTTGGGGAGACCCAGTACTTC. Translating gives CSANLGETQYF.

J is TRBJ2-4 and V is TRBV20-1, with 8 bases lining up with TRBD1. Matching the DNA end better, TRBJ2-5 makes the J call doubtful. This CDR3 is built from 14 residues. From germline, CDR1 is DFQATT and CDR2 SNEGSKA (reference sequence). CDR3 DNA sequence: TGCAGTGCTAAGGACCCCCAGGGGGCGGAGACCCAGTACTTC. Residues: CSAKDPQGAETQYF.

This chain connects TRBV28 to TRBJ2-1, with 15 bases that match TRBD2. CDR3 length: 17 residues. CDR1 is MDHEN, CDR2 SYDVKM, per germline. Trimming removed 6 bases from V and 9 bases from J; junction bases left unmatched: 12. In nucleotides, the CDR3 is TGTGCCAGCAGCACCTCTTGGACTAGCGGGGGGGCCAGTGAGCAGTTCTTC. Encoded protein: CASSTSWTSGGASEQFF.

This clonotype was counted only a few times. CDR3 residues: CSVDWADTQYF. The CDR3 DNA sequence: TGCAGCGTTGATTGGGCAGATACGCAGTATTTT. J is TRBJ2-3 and V is TRBV29-1; D remains unclear. CDR3 length: 11 amino acids. Germline V gene sequence: CDR1 SQVTM, CDR2 ANQGSEA. V lost 3 bases and J 4 bases, leaving 5 bases between the germline ends.

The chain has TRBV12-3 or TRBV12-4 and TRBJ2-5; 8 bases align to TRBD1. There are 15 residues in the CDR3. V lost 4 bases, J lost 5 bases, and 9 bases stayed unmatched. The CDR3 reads CASSYGQGGGETQYF. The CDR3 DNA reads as TGTGCCAGCAGTTACGGACAGGGCGGTGGGGAGACCCAGTACTTC.

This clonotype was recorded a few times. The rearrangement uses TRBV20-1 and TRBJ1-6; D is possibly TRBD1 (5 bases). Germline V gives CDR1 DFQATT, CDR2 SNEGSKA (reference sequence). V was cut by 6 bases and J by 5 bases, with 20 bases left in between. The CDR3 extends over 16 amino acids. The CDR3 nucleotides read TGCAGTGCGAGGACCAGACAGTCCCATAATAATTCACCCCTCCACTTT. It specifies CSARTRQSHNNSPLHF.

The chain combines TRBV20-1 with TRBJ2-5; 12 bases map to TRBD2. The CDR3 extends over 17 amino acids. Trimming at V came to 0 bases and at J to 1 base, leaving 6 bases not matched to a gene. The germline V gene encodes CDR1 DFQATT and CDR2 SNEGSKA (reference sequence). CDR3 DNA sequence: TGCAGTGCTAGAGATTTCCTAGCGGGGGGGCTCCAAGAGACCCAGTACTTC. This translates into CSARDFLAGGLQETQYF.

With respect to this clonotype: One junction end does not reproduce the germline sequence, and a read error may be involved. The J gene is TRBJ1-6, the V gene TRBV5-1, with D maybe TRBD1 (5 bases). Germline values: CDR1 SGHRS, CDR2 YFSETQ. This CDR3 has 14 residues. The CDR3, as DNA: TGCGCCTGCAGCGCTGCCGGAGGGGAAATTCGCCTCCACTTT. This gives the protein CACSAAGGEIRLHF.

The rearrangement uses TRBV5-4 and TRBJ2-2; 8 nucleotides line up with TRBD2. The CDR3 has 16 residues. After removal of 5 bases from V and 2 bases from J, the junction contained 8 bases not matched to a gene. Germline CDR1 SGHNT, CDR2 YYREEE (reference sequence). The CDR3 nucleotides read TGTGCCAGCAGTTCCGGGACTAGAGAAAACACCGGGGAGCTGTTTTTT. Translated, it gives CASSSGTRENTGELFF.

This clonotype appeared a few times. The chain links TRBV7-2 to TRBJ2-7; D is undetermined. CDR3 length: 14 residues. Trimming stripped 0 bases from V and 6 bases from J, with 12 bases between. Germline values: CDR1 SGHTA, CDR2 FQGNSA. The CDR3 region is CASSLAFGSAEQYF. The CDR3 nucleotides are TGTGCCAGCAGCTTAGCGTTCGGCTCTGCCGAGCAGTACTTC.

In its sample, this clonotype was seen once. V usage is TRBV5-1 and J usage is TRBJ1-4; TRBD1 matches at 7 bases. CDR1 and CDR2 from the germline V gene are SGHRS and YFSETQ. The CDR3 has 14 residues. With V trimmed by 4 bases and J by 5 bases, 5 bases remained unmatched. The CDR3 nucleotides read TGCGCCAGCAGCCCGGACAGGAAGAATGAAAAACTGTTTTTT. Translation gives CASSPDRKNEKLFF.

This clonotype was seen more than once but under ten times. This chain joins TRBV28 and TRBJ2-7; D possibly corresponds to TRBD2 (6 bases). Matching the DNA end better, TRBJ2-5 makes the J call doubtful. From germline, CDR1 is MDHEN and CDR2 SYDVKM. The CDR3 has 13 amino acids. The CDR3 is CASRRLSGETQYF. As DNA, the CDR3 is TGTGCCAGCAGAAGACTCAGCGGGGAGACCCAGTACTTC.

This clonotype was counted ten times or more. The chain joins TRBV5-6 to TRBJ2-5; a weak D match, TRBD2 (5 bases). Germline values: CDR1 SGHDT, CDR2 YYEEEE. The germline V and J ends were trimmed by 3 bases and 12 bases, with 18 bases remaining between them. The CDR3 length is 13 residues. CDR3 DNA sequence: TGTGCCAGCAGCTACCTGGAGGCCCGACATGAGTACTTC. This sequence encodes CASSYLEARHEYF.

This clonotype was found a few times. In nucleotides, the CDR3 is TGTGCCAGCAGCTTTCAGGGGACCACCGTTCGATATGGCTACACCTTC. Translation: CASSFQGTTVRYGYTF. The chain uses TRBV5-6 and TRBJ1-2; D might be TRBD1 (6 bases). The CDR3 totals 16 residues. V was trimmed by 2 bases and J by 5 bases, leaving 19 bases between them. Germline CDR1 and CDR2: SGHDT and YYEEEE.

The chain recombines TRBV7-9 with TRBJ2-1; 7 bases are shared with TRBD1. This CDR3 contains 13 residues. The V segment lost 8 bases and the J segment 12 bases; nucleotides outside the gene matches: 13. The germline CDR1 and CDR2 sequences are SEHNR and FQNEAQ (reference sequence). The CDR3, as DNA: TGTGCCAGCCTTAATTCATCGACAGGGCGGCAGTTCTTC. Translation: CASLNSSTGRQFF.

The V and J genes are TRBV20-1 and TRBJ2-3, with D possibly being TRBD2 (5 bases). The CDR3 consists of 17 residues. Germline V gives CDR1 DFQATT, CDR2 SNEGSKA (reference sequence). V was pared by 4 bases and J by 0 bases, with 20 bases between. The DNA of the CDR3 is TGCAGTGCTACCCCCCGGACTCCTCCTCGTAGCACAGATACGCAGTATTTT. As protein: CSATPRTPPRSTDTQYF.

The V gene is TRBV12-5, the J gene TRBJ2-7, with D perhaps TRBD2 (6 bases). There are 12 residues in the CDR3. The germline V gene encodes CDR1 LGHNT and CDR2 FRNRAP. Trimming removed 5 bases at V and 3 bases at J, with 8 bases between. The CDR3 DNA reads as TGTGCTAGTGGTGGGACTCACTACGAGCAGTACTTC. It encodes CASGGTHYEQYF.

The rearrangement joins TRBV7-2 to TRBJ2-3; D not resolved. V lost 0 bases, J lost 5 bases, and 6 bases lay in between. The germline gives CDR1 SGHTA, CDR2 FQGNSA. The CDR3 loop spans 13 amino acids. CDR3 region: CASSLAAEDTQYF. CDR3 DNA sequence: TGTGCCAGCAGCTTAGCTGCGGAAGATACGCAGTATTTT.

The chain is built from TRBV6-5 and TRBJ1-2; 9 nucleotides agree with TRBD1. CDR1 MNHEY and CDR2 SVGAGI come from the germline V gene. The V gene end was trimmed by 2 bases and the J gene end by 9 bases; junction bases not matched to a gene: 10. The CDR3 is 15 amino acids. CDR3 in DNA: TGTGCCAGCAGTTACGTTTTTCGGGACAGGGAGAGCTACACCTTC. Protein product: CASSYVFRDRESYTF.

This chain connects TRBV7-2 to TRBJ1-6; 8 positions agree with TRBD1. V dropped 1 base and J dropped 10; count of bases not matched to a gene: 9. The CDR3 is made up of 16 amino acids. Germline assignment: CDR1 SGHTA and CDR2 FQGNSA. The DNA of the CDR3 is TGTGCCAGCAGCTTAGTAGTTGGGGACAGGCTCTCACCCCTCCACTTT. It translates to CASSLVVGDRLSPLHF.

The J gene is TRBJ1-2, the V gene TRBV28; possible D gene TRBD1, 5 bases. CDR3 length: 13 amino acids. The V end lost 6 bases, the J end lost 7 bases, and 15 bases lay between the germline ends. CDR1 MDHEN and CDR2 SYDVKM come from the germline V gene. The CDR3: CASSRQSEGGYTF. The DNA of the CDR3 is TGTGCCAGCAGCAGACAGTCGGAGGGTGGCTACACCTTC.

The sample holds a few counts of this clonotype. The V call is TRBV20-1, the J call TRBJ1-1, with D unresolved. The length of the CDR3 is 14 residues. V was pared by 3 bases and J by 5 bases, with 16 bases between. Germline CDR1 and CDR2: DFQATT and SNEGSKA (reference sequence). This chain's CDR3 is CSASKGNSNTEAFF. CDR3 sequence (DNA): TGCAGTGCTAGTAAGGGCAACTCCAATACTGAAGCTTTCTTT.

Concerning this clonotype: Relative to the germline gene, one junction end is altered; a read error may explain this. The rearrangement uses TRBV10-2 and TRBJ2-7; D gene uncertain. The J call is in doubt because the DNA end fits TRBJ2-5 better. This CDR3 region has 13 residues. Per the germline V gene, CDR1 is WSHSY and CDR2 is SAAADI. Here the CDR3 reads CASSRIFQKTQYF. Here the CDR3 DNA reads TGCGCCAGCAGCAGGATATTCCAAAAGACCCAGTACTTC.

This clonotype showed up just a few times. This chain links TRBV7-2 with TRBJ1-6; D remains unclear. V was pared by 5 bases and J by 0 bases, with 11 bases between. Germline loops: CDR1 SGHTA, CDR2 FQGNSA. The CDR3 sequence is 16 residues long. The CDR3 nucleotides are TGTGCCAGCAGCCCAGGCCAGAGCTCCTATAATTCACCCCTCCACTTT. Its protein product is CASSPGQSSYNSPLHF.

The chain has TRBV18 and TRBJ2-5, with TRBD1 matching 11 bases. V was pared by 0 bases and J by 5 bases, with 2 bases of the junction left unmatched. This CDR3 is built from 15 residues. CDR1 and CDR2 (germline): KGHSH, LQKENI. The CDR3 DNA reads TGTGCCAGCTCACCACCGGACAGGGGGCTGGAGACCCAGTACTTC. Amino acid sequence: CASSPPDRGLETQYF.

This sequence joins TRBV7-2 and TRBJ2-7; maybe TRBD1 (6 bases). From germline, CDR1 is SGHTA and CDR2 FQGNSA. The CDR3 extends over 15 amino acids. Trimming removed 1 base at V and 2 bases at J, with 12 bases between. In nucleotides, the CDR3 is TGTGCCAGCAGCTTAGGTGGACAGCTAACCTACGAGCAGTACTTC. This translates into CASSLGGQLTYEQYF.